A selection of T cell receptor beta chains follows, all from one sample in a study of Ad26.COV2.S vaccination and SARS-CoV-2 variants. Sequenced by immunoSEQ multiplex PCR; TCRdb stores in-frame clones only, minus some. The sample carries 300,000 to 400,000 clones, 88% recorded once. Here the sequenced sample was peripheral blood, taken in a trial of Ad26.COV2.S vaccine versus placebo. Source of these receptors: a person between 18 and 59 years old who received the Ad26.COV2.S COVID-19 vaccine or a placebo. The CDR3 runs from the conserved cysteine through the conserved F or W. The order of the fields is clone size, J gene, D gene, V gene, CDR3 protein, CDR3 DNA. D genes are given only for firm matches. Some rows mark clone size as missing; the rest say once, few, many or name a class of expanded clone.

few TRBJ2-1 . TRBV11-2 CASSLFSVSYNEQFF TGTGCCAGCAGCTTATTTAGCGTCAGTTACAATGAGCAGTTCTTC
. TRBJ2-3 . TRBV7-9 CASSDEQGVDTQYF TGTGCCAGCAGCGACGAACAGGGTGTAGATACGCAGTATTTT
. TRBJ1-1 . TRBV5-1 CASSAQVTNTEAFF TGCGCCAGCAGCGCACAGGTTACGAACACTGAAGCTTTCTTT
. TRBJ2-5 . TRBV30 CAWTASRETQYF TGTGCCTGGACAGCTAGTAGGGAGACCCAGTACTTC
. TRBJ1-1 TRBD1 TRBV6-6 CASRIREGAFDTEAFF TGTGCCAGCAGAATACGAGAGGGGGCGTTCGACACTGAAGCTTTCTTT
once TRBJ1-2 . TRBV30 CAWSVTSMAYGYTF TGTGCCTGGAGTGTAACCTCCATGGCCTATGGCTACACCTTC
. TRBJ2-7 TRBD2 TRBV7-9 CATLLAGVGDEQYF TGTGCCACCCTACTCGCGGGGGTCGGAGACGAGCAGTACTTC
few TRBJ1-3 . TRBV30 CAWRYSGRSSGNTIYF TGTGCCTGGAGGTACTCTGGACGGAGCTCTGGAAACACCATATATTTT
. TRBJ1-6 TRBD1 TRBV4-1 CASSQLRNDRGAPRNSPLHF TGCGCCAGCAGCCAACTACGAAATGACAGGGGGGCGCCGAGGAATTCACCCCTCCACTTT
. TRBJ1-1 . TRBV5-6 CASSLDWGRNTEAFF TGTGCCAGCAGCTTAGATTGGGGCAGGAACACTGAAGCTTTCTTT